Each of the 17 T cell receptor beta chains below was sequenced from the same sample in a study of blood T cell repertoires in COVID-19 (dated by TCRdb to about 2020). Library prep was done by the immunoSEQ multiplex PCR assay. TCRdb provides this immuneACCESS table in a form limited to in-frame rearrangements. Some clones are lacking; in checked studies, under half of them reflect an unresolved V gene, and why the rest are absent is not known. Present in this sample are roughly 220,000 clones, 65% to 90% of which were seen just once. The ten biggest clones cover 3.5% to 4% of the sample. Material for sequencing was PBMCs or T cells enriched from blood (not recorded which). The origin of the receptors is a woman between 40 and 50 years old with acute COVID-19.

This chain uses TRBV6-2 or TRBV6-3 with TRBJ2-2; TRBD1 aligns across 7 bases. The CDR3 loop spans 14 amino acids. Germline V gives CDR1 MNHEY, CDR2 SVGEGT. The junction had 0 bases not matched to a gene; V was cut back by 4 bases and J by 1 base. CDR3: CASSWTGNTGELFF. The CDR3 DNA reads TGTGCCAGCAGTTGGACAGGGAACACCGGGGAGCTGTTTTTT.

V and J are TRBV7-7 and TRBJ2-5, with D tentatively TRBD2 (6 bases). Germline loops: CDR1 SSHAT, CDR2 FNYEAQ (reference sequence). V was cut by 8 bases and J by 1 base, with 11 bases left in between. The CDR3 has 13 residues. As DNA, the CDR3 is TGTGCCAGCGGGGGGACGTCCCAAGAGACCCAGTACTTC. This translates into CASGGTSQETQYF. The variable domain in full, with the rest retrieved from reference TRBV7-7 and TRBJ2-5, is GAGVSQSPRYKVTKRGQDVTLRCDPISSHATLYWYQQALGQGPEFLTYFNYEAQPDKSGLPSDRFSAERPEGSISTLTIQRTEQRDSAMYRCASGGTSQETQYFGPGTRLLVL.

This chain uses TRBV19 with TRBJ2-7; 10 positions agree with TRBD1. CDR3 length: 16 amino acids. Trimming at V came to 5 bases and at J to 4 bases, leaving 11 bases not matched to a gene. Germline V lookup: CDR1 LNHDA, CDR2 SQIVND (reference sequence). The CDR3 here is CASSRPTGTGAYEQYF. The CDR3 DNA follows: TGTGCCAGTAGTCGCCCGACCGGGACAGGGGCATACGAGCAGTACTTC.

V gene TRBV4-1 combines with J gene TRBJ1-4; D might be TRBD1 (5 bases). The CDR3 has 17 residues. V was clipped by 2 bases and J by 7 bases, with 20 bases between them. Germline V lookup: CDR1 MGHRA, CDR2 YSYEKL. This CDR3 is CASSQLGGPRPGEKLFF. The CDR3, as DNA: TGCGCCAGCAGCCAACTGGGGGGTCCCCGGCCAGGTGAAAAACTGTTTTTT.

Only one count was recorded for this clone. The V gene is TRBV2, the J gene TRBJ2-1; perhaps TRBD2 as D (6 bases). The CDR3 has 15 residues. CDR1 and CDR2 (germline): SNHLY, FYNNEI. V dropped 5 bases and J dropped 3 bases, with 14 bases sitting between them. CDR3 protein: CASSFGGTGYNEQFF. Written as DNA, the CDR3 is TGTGCCAGCAGTTTTGGCGGGACGGGCTACAATGAGCAGTTCTTC.

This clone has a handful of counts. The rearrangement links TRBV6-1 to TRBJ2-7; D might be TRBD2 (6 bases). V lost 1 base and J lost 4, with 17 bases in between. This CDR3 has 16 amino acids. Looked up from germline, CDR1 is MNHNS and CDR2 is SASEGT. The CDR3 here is CASSEVWGGNLYEQYF. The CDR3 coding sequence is TGTGCCAGCAGTGAAGTTTGGGGCGGGAACTTGTACGAGCAGTACTTC.

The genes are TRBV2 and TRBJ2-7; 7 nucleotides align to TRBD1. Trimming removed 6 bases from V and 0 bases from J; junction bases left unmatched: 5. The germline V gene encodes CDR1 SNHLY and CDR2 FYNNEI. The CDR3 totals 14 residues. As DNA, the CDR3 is TGTGCCAGCAGCCTCCGGGACAGCTCCTACGAGCAGTACTTC. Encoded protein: CASSLRDSSYEQYF. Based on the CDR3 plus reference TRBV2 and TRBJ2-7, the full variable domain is EPEVTQTPSHQVTQMGQEVILRCVPISNHLYFYWYRQILGQKVEFLVSFYNNEISEKSEIFDDQFSVERPDGSNFTLKIRSTKLEDSAMYFCASSLRDSSYEQYFGPGTRLTVT.

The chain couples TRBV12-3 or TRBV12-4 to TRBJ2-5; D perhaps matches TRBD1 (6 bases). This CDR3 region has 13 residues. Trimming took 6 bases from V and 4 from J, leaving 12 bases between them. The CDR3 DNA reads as TGTGCCAGCAGACGGACAGTCGGAGAGACCCAGTACTTC. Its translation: CASRRTVGETQYF.

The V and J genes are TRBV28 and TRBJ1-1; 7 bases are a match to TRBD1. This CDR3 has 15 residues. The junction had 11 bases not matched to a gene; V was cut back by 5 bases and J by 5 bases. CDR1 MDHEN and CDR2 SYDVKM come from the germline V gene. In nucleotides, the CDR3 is TGTGCCAGCAGTCCCAATCCCGACAGGGCGACTGAAGCTTTCTTT. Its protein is CASSPNPDRATEAFF.

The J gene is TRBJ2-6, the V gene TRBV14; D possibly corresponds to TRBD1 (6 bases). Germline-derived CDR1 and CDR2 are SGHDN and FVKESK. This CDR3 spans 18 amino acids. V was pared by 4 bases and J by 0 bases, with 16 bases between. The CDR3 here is CASSRRTETHSGANVLTF. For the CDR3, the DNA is TGTGCCAGCAGCCGACGGACAGAGACCCACTCTGGGGCCAACGTCCTGACTTTC.

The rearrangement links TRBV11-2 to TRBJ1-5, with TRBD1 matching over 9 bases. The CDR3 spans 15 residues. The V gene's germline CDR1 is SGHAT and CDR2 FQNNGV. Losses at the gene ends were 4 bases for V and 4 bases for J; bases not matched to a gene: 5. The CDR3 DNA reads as TGTGCCAGCAGCTCAAATGGACAGGGGAATCAGCCCCAGCATTTT. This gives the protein CASSSNGQGNQPQHF. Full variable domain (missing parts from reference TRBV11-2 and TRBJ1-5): EAGVAQSPRYKIIEKRQSVAFWCNPISGHATLYWYQQILGQGPKLLIQFQNNGVVDDSQLPKDRFSAERLKGVDSTLKIQPAKLEDSAVYLCASSSNGQGNQPQHFGDGTRLSIL.

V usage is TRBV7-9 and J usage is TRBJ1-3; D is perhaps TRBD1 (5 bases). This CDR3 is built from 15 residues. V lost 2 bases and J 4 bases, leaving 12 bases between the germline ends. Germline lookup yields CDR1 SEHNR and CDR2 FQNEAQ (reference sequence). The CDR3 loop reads CASSLFWGEGNTIYF. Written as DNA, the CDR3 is TGTGCCAGCAGCTTATTTTGGGGGGAAGGAAACACCATATATTTT.

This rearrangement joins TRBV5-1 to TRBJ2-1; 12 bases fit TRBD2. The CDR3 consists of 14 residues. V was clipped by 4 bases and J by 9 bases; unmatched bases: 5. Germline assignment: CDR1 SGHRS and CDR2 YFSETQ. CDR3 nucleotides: TGCGCCAGCAGCATAACGGGACTAGCGGGTGAGCAGTTCTTC. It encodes CASSITGLAGEQFF. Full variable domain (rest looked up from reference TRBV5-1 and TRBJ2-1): KAGVTQTPRYLIKTRGQQVTLSCSPISGHRSVSWYQQTPGQGLQFLFEYFSETQRNKGNFPGRFSGRQFSNSRSEMNVSTLELGDSALYLCASSITGLAGEQFFGPGTRLTVL.

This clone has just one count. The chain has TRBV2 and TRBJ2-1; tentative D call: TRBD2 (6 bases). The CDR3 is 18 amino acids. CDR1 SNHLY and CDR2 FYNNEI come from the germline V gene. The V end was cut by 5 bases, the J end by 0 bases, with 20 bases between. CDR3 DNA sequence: TGTGCCAGCAGTCGGCGGGAAATAGCCCGAAGCTCCTACAATGAGCAGTTCTTC. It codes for CASSRREIARSSYNEQFF.

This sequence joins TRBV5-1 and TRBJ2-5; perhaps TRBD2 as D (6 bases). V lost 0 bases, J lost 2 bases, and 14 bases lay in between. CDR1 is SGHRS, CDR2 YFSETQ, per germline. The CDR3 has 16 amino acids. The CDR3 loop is CASSLAVAAGQETQYF. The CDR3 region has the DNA TGCGCCAGCAGCTTGGCCGTAGCGGCAGGGCAAGAGACCCAGTACTTC.

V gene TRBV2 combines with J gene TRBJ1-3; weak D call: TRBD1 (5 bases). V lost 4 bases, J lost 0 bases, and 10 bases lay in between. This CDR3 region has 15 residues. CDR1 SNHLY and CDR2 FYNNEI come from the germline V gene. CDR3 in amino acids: CASSAAGGSGNTIYF. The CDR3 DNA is TGTGCCAGCAGTGCGGCGGGGGGCTCTGGAAACACCATATATTTT.

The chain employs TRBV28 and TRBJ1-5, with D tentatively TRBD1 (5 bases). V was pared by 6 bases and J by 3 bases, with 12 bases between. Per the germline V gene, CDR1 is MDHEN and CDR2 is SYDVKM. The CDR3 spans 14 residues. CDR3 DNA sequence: TGTGCCAGCAGCGGGGGACGGATCAATCAGCCCCAGCATTTT. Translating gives CASSGGRINQPQHF.